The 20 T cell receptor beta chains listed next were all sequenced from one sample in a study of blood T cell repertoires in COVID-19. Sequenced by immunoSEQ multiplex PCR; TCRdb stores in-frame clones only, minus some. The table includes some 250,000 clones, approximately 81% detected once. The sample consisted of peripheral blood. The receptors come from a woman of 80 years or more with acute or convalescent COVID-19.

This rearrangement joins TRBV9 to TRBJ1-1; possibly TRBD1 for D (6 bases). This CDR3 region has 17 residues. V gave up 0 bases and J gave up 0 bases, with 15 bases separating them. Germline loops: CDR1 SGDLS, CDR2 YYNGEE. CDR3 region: CASSVEQGLPMNTEAFF. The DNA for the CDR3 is TGTGCCAGCAGCGTAGAACAGGGCCTACCCATGAACACTGAAGCTTTCTTT.

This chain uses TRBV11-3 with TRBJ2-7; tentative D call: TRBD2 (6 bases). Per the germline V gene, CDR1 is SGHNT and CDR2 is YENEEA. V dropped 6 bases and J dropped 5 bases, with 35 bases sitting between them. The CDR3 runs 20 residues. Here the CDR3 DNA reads TGTGCCAGCAGGCTCCTGGACTACCTAAATCCTCGAAGGGAGACGGACGAGCAGTACTTC. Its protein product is CASRLLDYLNPRRETDEQYF.

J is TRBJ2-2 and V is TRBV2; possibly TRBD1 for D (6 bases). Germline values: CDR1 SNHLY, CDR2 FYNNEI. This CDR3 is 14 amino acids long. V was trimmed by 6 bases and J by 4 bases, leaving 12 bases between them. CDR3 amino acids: CASRTDRFTGELFF. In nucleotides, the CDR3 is TGTGCCAGCAGGACGGACAGATTCACCGGGGAGCTGTTTTTT.

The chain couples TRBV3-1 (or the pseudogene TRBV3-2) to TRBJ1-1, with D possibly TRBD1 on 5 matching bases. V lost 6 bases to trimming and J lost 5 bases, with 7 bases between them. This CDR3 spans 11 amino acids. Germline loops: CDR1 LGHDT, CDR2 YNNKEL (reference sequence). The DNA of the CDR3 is TGTGCCAGCAGGGGGGGAACTGAAGCTTTCTTT. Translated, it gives CASRGGTEAFF.

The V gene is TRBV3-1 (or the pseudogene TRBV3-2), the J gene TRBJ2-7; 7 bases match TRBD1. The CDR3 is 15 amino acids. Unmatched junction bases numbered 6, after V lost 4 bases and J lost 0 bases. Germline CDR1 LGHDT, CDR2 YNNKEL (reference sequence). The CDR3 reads CASSLGTASSYEQYF. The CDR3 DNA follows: TGTGCCAGCAGCCTGGGGACAGCCAGCTCCTACGAGCAGTACTTC.

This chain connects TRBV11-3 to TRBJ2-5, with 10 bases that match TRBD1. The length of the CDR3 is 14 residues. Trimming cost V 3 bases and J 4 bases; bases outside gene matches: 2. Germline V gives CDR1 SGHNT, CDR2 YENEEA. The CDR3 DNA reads TGTGCCAGCAGCTTTCGGGACAGGGGAGAGACCCAGTACTTC. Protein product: CASSFRDRGETQYF.

The CDR3 nucleotides are TGTGCCAGCAGTTACCGGGAGGGCCTGGGCTACGAGCAGTACTTC. Encoded protein: CASSYREGLGYEQYF. The chain joins TRBV6-5 to TRBJ2-7, with 8 bases aligning to TRBD2. The CDR3 has 15 amino acids. The junction had 6 bases not matched to a gene; V was cut back by 2 bases and J by 3 bases. The germline V gene has CDR1 MNHEY and CDR2 SVGAGI.

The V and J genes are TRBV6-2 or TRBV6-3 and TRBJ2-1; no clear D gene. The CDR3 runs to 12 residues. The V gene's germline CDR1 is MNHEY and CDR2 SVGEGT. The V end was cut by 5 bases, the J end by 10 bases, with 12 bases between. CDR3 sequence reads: CASSPYRVEQFF. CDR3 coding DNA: TGTGCCAGCAGTCCCTATCGAGTAGAGCAGTTCTTC.

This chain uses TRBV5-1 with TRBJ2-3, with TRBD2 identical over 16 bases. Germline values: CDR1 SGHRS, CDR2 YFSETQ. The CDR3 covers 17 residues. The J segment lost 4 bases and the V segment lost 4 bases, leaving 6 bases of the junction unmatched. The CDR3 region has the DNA TGCGCCAGCAGCACCGGGACTAGCGGGGGGGCCGCAGATACGCAGTATTTT. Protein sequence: CASSTGTSGGAADTQYF.

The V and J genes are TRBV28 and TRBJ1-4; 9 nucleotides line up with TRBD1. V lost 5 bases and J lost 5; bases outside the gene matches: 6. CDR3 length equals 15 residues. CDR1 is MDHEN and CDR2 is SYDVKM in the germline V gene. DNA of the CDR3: TGTGCCAGCAGTCCTCAGACAGGGGGGAATGAAAAACTGTTTTTT. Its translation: CASSPQTGGNEKLFF. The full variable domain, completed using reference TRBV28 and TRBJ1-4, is DVKVTQSSRYLVKRTGEKVFLECVQDMDHENMFWYRQDPGLGLRLIYFSYDVKMKEKGDIPEGYSVSREKKERFSLILESASTNQTSMYLCASSPQTGGNEKLFFGSGTQLSVL.

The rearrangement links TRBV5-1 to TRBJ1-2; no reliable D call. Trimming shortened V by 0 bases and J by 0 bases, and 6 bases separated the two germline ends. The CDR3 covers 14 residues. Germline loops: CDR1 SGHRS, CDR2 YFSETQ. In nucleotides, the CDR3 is TGCGCCAGCAGCTTGGCCCAGGCTAACTATGGCTACACCTTC. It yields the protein CASSLAQANYGYTF.

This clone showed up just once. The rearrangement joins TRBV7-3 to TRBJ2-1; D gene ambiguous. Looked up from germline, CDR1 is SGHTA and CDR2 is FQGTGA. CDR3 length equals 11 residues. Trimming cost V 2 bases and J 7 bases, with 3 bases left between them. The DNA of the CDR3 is TGTGCCAGCAGCTTATCGAATGAGCAGTTCTTC. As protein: CASSLSNEQFF.

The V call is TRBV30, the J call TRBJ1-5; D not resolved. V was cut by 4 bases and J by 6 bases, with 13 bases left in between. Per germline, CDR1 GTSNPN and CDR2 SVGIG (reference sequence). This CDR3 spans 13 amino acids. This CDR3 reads CAWKNCSPQPQHF. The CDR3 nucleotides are TGTGCCTGGAAAAACTGTTCCCCTCAGCCCCAGCATTTT.

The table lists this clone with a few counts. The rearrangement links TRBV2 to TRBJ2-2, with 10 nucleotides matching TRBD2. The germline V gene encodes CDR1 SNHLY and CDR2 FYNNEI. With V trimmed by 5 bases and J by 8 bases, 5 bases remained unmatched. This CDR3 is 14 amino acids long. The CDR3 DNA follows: TGTGCCAGCAGTAGCGGGAGGGCAACTGGGGAGCTGTTTTTT. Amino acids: CASSSGRATGELFF.

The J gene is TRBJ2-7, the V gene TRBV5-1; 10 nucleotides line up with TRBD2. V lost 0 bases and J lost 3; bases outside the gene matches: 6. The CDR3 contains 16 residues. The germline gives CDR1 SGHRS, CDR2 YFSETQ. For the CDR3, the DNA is TGCGCCAGCAGCTTGGGTCCAGCGGGAGGGGACTACGAGCAGTACTTC. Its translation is CASSLGPAGGDYEQYF.

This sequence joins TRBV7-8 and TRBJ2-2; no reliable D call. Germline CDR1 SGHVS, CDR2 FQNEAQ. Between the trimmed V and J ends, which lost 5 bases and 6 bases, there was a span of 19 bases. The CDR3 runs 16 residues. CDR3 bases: TGTGCCAGCAGCCCAGTTGAAATATCCGTCTCCGGGGAGCTGTTTTTT. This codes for CASSPVEISVSGELFF.

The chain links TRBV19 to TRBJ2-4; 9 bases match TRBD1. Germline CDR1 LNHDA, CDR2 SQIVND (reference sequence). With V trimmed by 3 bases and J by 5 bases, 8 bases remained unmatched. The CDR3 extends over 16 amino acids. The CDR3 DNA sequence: TGTGCCAGTAGTATGGGGGGGACAGGGATCCAAAACATTCAGTACTTC. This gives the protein CASSMGGTGIQNIQYF.

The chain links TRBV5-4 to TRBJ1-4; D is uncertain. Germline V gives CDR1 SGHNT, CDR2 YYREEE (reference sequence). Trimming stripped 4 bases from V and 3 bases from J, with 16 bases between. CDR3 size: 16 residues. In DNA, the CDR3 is TGTGCCAGCAGCCCCGAGCAGGAACGATCTAATGAAAAACTGTTTTTT. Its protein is CASSPEQERSNEKLFF.

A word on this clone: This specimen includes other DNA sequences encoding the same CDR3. CDR3 protein: CASSFPGEQYF. CDR3 bases: TGTGCCAGCAGCTTCCCAGGCGAGCAGTACTTC. V and J are TRBV11-2 and TRBJ2-7, with no clear D. Germline values: CDR1 SGHAT, CDR2 FQNNGV. Trimming took 3 bases from V and 6 from J, leaving 6 bases between them. The CDR3 runs 11 residues.

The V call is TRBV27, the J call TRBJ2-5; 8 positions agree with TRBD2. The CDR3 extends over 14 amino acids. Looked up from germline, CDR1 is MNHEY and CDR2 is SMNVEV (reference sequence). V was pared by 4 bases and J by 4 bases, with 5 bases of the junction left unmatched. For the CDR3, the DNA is TGTGCCAGCAGTTCTGCGGGAGGTGGAGAGACCCAGTACTTC. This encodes CASSSAGGGETQYF.